The source of this T cell receptor beta chain is a study of blood T cell repertoires in COVID-19. Trimming removed 6 bases at V and 11 bases at J, with 11 bases between. The V gene's germline CDR1 is MNHNY and CDR2 SVGAGI (reference sequence). This CDR3 is 11 amino acids long. This clone appeared a single time. Method: immunoSEQ multiplex PCR; TCRdb's copy keeps in-frame clones and lacks some. The sample carries some 180,000 clones, around 80% recorded once. The V gene is TRBV6-6, the J gene TRBJ1-5; unclear D gene. The source material was peripheral blood. The sequence came from an elderly woman with active or convalescent COVID-19. The CDR3 sequence is CASSGELSQHF. CDR3 DNA: TGTGCCAGCAGCGGGGAACTATCCCAGCATTTT.